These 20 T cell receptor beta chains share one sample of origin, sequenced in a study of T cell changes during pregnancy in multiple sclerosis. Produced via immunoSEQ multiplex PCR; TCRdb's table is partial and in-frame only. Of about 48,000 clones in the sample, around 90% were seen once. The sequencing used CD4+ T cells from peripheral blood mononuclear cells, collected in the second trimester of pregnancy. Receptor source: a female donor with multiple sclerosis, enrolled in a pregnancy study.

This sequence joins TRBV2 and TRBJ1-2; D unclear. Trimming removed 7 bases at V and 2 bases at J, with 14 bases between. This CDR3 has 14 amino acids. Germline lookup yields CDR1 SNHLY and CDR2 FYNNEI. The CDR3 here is CASKGSGGNYGYTF. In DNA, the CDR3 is TGTGCCAGCAAGGGCTCGGGCGGGAACTATGGCTACACCTTC.

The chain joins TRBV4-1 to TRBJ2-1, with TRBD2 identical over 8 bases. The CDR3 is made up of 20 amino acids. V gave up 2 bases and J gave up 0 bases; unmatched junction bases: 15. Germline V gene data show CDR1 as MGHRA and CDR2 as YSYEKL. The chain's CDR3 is CASSQREVAGFESSYNEQFF. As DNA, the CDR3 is TGCGCCAGCAGCCAAAGGGAGGTAGCGGGATTCGAAAGCTCCTACAATGAGCAGTTCTTC.

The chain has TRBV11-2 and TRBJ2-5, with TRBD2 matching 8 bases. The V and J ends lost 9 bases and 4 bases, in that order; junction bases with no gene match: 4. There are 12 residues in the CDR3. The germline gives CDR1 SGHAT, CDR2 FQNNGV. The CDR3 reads CASREGLETQYF. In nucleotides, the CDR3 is TGTGCCAGTCGGGAGGGCCTAGAGACCCAGTACTTC.

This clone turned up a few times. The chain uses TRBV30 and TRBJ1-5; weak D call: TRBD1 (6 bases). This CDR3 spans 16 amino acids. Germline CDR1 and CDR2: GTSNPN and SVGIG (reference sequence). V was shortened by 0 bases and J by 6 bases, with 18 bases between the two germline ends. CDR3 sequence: CAWSVRPAGASQPQHF. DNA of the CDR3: TGTGCCTGGAGTGTACGGCCCGCGGGGGCGAGTCAGCCCCAGCATTTT.

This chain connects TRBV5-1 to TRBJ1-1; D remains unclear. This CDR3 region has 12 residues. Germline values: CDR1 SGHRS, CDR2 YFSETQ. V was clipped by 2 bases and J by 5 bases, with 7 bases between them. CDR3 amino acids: CASSFGETEAFF. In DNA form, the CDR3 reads TGCGCCAGCAGCTTCGGGGAAACTGAAGCTTTCTTT. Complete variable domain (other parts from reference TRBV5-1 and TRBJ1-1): KAGVTQTPRYLIKTRGQQVTLSCSPISGHRSVSWYQQTPGQGLQFLFEYFSETQRNKGNFPGRFSGRQFSNSRSEMNVSTLELGDSALYLCASSFGETEAFFGQGTRLTVV.

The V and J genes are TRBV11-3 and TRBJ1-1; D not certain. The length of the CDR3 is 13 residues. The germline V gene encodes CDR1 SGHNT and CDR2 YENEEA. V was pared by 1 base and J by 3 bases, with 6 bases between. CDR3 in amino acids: CASSLAQYTEAFF. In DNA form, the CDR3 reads TGTGCCAGCAGCTTAGCCCAGTACACTGAAGCTTTCTTT. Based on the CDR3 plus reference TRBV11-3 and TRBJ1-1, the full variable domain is EAGVVQSPRYKIIEKKQPVAFWCNPISGHNTLYWYLQNLGQGPELLIRYENEEAVDDSQLPKDRFSAERLKGVDSTLKIQPAELGDSAVYLCASSLAQYTEAFFGQGTRLTVV.

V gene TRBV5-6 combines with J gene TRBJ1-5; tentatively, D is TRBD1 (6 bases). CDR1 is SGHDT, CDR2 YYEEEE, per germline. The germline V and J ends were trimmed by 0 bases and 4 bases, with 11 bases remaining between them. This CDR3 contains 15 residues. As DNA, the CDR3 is TGTGCCAGCAGCTTGGGGGGGACAAAAAATCAGCCCCAGCATTTT. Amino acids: CASSLGGTKNQPQHF.

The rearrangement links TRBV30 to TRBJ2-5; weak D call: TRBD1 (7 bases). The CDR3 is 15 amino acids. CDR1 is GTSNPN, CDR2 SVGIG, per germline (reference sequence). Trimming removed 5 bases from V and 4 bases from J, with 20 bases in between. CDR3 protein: CAWARGLALGETQYF. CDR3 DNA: TGTGCCTGGGCGAGGGGGCTAGCGTTAGGAGAGACCCAGTACTTC.

The CDR3 coding sequence is TGTGCCTGGAGACGGACAGCTTCTAGCACAGATACGCAGTATTTT. Translation: CAWRRTASSTDTQYF. The J gene is TRBJ2-3, the V gene TRBV30; the D gene is possibly TRBD1 (6 bases). The CDR3 loop spans 15 amino acids. Germline CDR1 and CDR2: GTSNPN and SVGIG (reference sequence). Trimming cost V 3 bases and J 0 bases, with 13 bases left between them.

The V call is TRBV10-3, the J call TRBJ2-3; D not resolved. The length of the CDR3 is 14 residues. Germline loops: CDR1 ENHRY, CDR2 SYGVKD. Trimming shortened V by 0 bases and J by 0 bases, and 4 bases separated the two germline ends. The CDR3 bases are TGTGCCATCAGTGAGTCCCCTAGCACAGATACGCAGTATTTT. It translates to CAISESPSTDTQYF.

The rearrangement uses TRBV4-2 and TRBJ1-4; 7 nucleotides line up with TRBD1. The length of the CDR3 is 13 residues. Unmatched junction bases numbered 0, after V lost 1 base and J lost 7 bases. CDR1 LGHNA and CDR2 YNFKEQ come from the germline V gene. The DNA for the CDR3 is TGTGCCAGCAGCCAAGGACAGGGTGAAAAACTGTTTTTT. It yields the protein CASSQGQGEKLFF.

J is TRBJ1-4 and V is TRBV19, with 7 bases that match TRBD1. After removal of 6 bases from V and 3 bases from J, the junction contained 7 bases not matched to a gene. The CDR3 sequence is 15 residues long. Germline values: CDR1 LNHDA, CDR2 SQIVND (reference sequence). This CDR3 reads CASRTGTAANEKLFF. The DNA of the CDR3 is TGTGCCAGTAGGACAGGGACGGCGGCTAATGAAAAACTGTTTTTT.

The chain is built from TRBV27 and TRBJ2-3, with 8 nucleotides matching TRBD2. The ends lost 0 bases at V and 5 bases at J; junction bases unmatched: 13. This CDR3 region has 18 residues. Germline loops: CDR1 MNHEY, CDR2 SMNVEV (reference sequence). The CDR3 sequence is CASSLSKVASGLGDTQYF. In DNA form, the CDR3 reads TGTGCCAGCAGTTTATCGAAAGTAGCTAGCGGGTTAGGAGATACGCAGTATTTT.

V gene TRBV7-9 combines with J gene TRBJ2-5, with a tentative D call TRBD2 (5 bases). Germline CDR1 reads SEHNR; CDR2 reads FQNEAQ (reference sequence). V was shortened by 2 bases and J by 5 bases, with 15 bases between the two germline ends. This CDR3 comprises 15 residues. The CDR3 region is CASSLWRRGLETQYF. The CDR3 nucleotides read TGTGCCAGCAGCTTATGGCGGAGAGGGTTGGAGACCCAGTACTTC. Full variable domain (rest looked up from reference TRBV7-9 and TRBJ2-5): DTGVSQNPRHKITKRGQNVTFRCDPISEHNRLYWYRQTLGQGPEFLTYFQNEAQLEKSRLLSDRFSAERPKGSFSTLEIQRTEQGDSAMYLCASSLWRRGLETQYFGPGTRLLVL.

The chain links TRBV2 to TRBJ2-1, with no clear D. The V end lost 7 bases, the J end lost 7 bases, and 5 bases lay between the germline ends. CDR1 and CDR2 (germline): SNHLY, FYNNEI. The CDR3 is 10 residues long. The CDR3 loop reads CASKRNEQFF. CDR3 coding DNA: TGTGCCAGCAAGAGAAATGAGCAGTTCTTC.

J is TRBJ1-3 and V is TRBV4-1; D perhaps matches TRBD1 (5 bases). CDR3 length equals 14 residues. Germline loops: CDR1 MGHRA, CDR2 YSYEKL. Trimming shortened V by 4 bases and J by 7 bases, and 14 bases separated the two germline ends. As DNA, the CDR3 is TGCGCCAGCAGCCCGGGGGATAGTTTCAACACCATATATTTT. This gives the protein CASSPGDSFNTIYF.

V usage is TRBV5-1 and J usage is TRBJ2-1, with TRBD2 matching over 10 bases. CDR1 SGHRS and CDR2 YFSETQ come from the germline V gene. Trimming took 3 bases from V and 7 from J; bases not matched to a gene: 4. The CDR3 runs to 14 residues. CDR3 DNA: TGCGCCAGCAGCTCCCCTAGCGGGAGAAATGAGCAGTTCTTC. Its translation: CASSSPSGRNEQFF.

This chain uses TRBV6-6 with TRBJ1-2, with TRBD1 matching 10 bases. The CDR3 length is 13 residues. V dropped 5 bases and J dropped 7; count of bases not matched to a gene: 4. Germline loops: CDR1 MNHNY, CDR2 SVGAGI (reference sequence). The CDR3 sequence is CASSPGQGGGYTF. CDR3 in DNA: TGTGCCAGCAGTCCAGGACAGGGGGGTGGCTACACCTTC.

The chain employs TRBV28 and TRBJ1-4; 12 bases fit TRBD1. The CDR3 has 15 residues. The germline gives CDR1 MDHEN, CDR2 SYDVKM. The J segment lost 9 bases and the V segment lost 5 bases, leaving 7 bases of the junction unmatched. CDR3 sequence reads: CASSQPGQGAKKLFF. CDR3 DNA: TGTGCCAGCAGTCAGCCGGGACAGGGGGCAAAAAAACTGTTTTTT.

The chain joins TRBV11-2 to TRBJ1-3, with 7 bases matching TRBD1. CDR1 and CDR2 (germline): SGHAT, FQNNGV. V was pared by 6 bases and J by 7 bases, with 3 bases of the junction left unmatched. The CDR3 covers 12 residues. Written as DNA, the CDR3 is TGTGCCAGCAGGGCAGGGGGTAACACCATATATTTT. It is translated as CASRAGGNTIYF.